The table lists the clone carrying this T cell receptor beta chain with a few counts. Sequencing used immunoSEQ multiplex PCR; TCRdb keeps in-frame clones, though not all of them. Of hundreds of thousands of clones listed, more than 75% are singletons. With 7 bases clipped from V and 1 base from J, the junction kept 16 bases outside the gene matches. There are 20 residues in the CDR3. CDR1 is MDHEN, CDR2 SYDVKM, per germline. These data belong to a study of blood T cell repertoires in COVID-19. Material: PBMCs or T cells enriched from blood (not recorded which). The genes are TRBV28 and TRBJ2-3; 14 nucleotides line up with TRBD2. The origin of this receptor is a woman aged 60 to 75 in a cohort exposed to, infected with or recovered from COVID-19 (not recorded which). The CDR3 here is CASIPPGLAGVPGGTDTQYF. CDR3 sequence (DNA): TGTGCCAGCATCCCACCGGGACTAGCGGGAGTACCCGGCGGCACAGATACGCAGTATTTT.